This TCR beta chain appears in the sequencing data of a study of blood T cell repertoires in COVID-19. Methods used by the authors: Amplifying reference gene primers gave estimates of nucleated cell counts. Clones were read by immunoSEQ multiplex PCR, and TCRdb kept only the in-frame ones, dropping some. V, J and clone size are taken as reported in that table, and D and trimming were inferred from the DNA itself. The repertoire holds roughly 170,000 clones, 88% seen once, with roughly 25% in the top ten. Germline assignment: CDR1 SGDLS and CDR2 YYNGEE. The length of the CDR3 is 15 residues. Trimming took off 0 bases at V and 3 bases at J, with 10 bases between the two ends.

V gene TRBV9 combines with J gene TRBJ1-5; no clear D. The sequencing sample was made of peripheral blood. This clonotype was sampled from a man aged 60-69 years with acute or convalescent COVID-19. CDR3 sequence (DNA): TGTGCCAGCAGCGTAGATAGCTTTAACAATCAGCCCCAGCATTTT. Translating it yields CASSVDSFNNQPQHF.